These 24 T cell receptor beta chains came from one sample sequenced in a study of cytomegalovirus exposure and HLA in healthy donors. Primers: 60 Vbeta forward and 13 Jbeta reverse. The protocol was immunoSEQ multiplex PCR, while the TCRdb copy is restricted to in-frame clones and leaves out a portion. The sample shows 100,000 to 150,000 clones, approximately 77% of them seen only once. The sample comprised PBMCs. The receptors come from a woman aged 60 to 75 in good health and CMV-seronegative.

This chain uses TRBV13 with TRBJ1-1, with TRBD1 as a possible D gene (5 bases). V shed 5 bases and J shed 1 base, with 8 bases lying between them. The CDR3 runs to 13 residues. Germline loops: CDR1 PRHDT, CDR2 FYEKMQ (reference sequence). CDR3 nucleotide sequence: TGTGCCAGCAGCGGGGGGGAGAACACTGAAGCTTTCTTT. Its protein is CASSGGENTEAFF. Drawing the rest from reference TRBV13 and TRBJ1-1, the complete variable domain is AAGVIQSPRHLIKEKRETATLKCYPIPRHDTVYWYQQGPGQDPQFLISFYEKMQSDKGSIPDRFSAQQFSDYHSELNMSSLELGDSALYFCASSGGENTEAFFGQGTRLTVV.

The CDR3: CASSVSGTNEKLFF. In DNA form, the CDR3 reads TGTGCCAGCAGCGTATCAGGGACTAATGAAAAACTGTTTTTT. The chain has TRBV9 and TRBJ1-4, with D perhaps matching TRBD1 (5 bases). The V gene lost 1 base and the J gene lost 2 bases, with 6 bases spanning the gap. This CDR3 region has 14 residues. CDR1 SGDLS and CDR2 YYNGEE come from the germline V gene.

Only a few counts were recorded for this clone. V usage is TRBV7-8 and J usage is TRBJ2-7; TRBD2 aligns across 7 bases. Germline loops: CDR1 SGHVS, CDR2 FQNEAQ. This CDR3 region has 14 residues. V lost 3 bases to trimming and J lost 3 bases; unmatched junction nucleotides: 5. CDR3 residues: CASSLRREGYEQYF. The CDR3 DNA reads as TGTGCCAGCAGCTTGCGAAGGGAGGGCTACGAGCAGTACTTC.

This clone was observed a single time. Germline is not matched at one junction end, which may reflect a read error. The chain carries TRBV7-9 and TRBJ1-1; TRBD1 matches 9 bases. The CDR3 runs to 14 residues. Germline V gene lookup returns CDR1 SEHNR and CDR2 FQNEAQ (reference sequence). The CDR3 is CSSSRDRAYTEAFF. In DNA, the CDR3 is TGTTCCAGCAGCAGGGACAGGGCATACACTGAAGCTTTCTTT.

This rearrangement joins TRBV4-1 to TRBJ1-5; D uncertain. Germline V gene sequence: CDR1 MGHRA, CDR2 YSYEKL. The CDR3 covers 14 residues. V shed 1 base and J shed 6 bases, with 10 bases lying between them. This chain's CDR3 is CASSQAGYGQPQHF. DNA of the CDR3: TGCGCCAGCAGCCAAGCGGGGTACGGTCAGCCCCAGCATTTT.

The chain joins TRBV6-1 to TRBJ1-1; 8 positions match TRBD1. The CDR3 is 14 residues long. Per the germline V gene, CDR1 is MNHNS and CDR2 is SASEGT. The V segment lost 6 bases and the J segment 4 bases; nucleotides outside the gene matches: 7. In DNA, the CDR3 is TGTGCCAGCAGAGAGGACAGGGTCGGCACTGAAGCTTTCTTT. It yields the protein CASREDRVGTEAFF.

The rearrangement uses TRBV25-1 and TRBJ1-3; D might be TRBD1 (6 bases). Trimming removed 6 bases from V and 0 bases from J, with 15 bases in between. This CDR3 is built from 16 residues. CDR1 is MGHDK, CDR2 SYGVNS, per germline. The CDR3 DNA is TGTGCCAGCAGGGGGAGGGGGGGGAACTCTGGAAACACCATATATTTT. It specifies CASRGRGGNSGNTIYF.

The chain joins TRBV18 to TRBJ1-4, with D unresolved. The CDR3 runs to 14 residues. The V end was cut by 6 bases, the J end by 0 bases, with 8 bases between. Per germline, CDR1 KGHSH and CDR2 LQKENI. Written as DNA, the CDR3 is TGTGCCAGCTCGCCCAGTGCAACTAATGAAAAACTGTTTTTT. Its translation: CASSPSATNEKLFF.

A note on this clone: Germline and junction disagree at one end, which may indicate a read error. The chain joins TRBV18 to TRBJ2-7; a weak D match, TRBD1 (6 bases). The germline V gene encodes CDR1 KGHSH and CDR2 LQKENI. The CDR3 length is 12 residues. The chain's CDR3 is CASSPRQGFLSF. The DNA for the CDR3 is TGTGCCAGCTCACCACGCCAGGGGTTTCTCAGCTTC.

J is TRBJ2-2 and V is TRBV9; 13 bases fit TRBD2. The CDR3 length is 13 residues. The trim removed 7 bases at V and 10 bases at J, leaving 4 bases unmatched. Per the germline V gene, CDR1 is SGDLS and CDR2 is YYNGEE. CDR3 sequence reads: CASAGLAGKELFF. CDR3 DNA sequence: TGTGCCAGCGCGGGACTAGCGGGAAAGGAGCTGTTTTTT.

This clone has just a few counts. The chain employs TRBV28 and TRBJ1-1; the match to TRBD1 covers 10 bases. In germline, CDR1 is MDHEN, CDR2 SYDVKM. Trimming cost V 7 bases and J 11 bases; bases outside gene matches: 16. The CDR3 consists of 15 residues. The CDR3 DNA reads TGTGCCAGCAAAATATTGACAGGGGGCGAGTGGGACGCTTTCTTT. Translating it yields CASKILTGGEWDAFF.

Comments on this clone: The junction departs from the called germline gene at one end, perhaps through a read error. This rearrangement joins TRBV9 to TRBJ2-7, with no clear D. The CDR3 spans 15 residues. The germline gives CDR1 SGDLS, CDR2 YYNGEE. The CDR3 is CASSVVPVESSEQYF. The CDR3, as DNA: TGTGCCAGCAGCGTAGTCCCGGTTGAATCCTCCGAGCAGTACTTC.

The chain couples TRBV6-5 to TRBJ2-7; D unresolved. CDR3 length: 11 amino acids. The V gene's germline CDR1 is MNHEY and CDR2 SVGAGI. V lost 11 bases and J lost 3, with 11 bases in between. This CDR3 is CASTLNYEQYF. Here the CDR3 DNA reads TGTGCCTCTACTCTCAACTACGAGCAGTACTTC.

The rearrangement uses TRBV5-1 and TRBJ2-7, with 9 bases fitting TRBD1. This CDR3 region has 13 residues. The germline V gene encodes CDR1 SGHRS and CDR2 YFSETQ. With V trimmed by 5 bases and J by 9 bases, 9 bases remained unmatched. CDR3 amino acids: CASRWDRESRQYF. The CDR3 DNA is TGCGCCAGCAGGTGGGACAGGGAGTCTCGGCAGTACTTC.

The CDR3: CASSPTAGGGVKSSYEQYF. The CDR3 nucleotides read TGTGCCAGCAGCCCTACGGCAGGGGGCGGGGTCAAAAGCTCCTACGAGCAGTACTTC. V and J are TRBV28 and TRBJ2-7; the match to TRBD1 covers 8 bases. The germline CDR1 and CDR2 sequences are MDHEN and SYDVKM. J lost 0 bases, V lost 6 bases, and 19 bases had no gene match. CDR3 length: 19 amino acids. The complete variable domain, with remaining parts taken from reference TRBV28 and TRBJ2-7, reads DVKVTQSSRYLVKRTGEKVFLECVQDMDHENMFWYRQDPGLGLRLIYFSYDVKMKEKGDIPEGYSVSREKKERFSLILESASTNQTSMYLCASSPTAGGGVKSSYEQYFGPGTRLTVT.

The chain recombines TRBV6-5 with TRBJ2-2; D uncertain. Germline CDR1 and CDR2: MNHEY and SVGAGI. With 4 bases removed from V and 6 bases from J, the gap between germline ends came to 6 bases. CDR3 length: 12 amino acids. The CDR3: CASSSSAGELFF. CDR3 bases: TGTGCCAGCAGTTCGAGCGCCGGGGAGCTGTTTTTT.

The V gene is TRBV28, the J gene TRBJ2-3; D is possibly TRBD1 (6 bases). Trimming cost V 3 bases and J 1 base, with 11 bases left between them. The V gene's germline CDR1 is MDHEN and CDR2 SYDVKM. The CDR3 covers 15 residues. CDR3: CASSLQGMGTDTQYF. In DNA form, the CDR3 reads TGTGCCAGCAGTTTGCAGGGGATGGGCACAGATACGCAGTATTTT.

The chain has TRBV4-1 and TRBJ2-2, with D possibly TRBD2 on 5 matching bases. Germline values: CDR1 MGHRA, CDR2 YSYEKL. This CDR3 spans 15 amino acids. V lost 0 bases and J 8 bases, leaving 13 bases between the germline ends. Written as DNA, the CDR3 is TGCGCCAGCAGCCAAGAAGGGCGGGCGGTAGGGGAGCTGTTTTTT. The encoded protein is CASSQEGRAVGELFF.

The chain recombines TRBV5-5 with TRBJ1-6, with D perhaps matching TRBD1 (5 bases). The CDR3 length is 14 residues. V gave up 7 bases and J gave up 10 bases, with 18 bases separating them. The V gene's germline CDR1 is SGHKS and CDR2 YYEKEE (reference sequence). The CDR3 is CASSPPRDESPLHF. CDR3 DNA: TGTGCCAGCTCCCCGCCCAGGGATGAGTCACCCCTCCACTTT.

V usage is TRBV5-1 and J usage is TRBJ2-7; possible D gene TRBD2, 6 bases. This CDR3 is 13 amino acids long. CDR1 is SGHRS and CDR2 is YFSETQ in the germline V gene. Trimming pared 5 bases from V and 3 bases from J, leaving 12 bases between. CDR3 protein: CASRRDLGYEQYF. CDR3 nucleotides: TGCGCCAGCAGGAGGGACTTGGGCTACGAGCAGTACTTC.

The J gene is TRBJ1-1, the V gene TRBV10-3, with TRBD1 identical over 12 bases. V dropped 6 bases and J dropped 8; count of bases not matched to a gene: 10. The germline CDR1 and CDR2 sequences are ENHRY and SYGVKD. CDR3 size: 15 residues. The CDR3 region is CAIRGTGGAPAEAFF. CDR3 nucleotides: TGTGCCATCAGGGGGACAGGGGGCGCCCCGGCCGAAGCTTTCTTT.

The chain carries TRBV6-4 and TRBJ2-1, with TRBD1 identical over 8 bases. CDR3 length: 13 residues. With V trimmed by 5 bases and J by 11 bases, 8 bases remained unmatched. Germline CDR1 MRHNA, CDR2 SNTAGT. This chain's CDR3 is CASSYRDRLQQFF. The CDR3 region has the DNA TGTGCCAGCAGTTACCGGGACAGGCTCCAGCAGTTCTTC.

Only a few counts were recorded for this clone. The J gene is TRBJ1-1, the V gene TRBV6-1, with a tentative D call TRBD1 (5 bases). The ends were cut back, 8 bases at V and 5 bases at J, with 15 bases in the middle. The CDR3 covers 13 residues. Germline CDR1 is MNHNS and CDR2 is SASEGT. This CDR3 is CASHRQKGTEAFF. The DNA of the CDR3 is TGTGCCAGCCACCGTCAGAAGGGGACTGAAGCTTTCTTT.

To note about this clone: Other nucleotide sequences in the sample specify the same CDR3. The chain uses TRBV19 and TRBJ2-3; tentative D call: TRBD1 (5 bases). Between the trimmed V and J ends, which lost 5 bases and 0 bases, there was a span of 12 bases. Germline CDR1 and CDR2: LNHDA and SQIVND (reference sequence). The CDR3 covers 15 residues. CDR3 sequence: CASSRQGTSTDTQYF. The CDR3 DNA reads TGTGCCAGTAGTCGTCAGGGAACTAGCACAGATACGCAGTATTTT.